This TCR beta chain was profiled in a study of T cell clonality in common variable immunodeficiency. Study outcomes and limitations: Compared with healthy controls, CVID subjects showed increased TCRbeta clonality, mostly in about a third.

The CDR3 has 12 amino acids. Germline V CDR1 and CDR2: SGHKS, YYEKEE (reference sequence). V lost 4 bases and J 5 bases, leaving 10 bases between the germline ends. This clone was counted only a few times. Its antigen is currently unknown. The read ends 3 residues before the CDR3 terminus; that terminus is restored from the germline J gene. Most patients and controls had Caucasian heritage. Some clones are missing from TCRdb's copy, which holds only in-frame ones; the method was immunoSEQ multiplex PCR. The sample has fewer than 70,000 clones, none seen only once; the top ten hold about 1.5%. The sequence was collected from a person between 18 and 75 years old in good health. The material sequenced was peripheral blood mononuclear cells. This sequence joins TRBV5-5 and TRBJ2-7, with D perhaps TRBD2 (5 bases). The CDR3 sequence: CASSLGVHEQYF. The covered CDR3 bases are TGTGCCAGCAGCCTCGGGGTCCACGAG. Combining the CDR3 with reference TRBV5-5 and TRBJ2-7 gives the whole variable domain DAGVTQSPTHLIKTRGQQVTLRCSPISGHKSVSWYQQVLGQGPQFIFQYYEKEERGRGNFPDRFSARQFPNYSSELNVNALLLGDSALYLCASSLGVHEQYFGPGTRLTVT.